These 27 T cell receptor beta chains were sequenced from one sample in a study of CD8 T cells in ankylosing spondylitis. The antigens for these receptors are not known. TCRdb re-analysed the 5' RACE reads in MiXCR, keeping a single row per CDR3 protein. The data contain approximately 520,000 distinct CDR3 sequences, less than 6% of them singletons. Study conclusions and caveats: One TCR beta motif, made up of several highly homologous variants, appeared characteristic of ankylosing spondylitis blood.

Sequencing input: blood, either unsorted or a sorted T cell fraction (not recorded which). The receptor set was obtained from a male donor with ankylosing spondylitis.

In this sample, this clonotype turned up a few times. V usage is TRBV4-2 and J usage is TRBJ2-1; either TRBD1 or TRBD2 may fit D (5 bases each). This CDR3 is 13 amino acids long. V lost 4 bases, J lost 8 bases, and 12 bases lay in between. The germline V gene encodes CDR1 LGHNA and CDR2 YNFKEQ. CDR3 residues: CASSLGPSYEQFF. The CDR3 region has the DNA TGTGCCAGCAGCCTGGGACCCTCGTATGAGCAGTTCTTC.

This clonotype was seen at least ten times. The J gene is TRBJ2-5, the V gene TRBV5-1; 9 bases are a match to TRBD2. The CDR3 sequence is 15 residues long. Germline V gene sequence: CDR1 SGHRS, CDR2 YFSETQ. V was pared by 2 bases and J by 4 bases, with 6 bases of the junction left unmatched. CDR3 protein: CASSFGGGAIETQYF. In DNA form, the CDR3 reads TGCGCCAGCAGCTTCGGCGGGGGGGCCATAGAGACCCAGTACTTC.

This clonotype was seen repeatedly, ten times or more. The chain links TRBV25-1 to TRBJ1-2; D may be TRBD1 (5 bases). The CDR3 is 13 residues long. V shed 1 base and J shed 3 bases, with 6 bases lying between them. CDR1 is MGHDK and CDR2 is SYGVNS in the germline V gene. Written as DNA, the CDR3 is TGTGCCAGCAGTGAATCAGGGTACTATGGCTACACCTTC. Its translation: CASSESGYYGYTF.

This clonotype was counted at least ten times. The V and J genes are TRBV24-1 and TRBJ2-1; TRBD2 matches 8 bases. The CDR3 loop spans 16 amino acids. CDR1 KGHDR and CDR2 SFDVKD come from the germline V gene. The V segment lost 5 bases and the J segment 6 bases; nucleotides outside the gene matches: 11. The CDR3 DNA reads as TGTGCCACCAGTGCCCAGGGAGCGGGAGTTGGCAATGAGCAGTTCTTC. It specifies CATSAQGAGVGNEQFF.

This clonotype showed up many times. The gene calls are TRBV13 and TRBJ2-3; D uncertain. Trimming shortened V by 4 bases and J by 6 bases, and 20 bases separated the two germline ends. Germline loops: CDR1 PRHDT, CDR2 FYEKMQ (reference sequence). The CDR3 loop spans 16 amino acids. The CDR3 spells CASSSPTGLPADTQYF. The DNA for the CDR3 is TGTGCCAGCAGCTCCCCAACGGGCCTCCCGGCGGATACGCAGTATTTT.

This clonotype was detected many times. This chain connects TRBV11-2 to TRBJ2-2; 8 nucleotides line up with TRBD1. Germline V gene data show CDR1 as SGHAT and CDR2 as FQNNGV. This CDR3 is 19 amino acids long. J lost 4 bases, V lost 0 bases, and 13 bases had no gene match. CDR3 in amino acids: CASSLEVDRGPSSTGELFF. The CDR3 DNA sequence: TGTGCCAGCAGCTTAGAGGTCGACAGGGGCCCCTCGAGCACCGGGGAGCTGTTTTTT.

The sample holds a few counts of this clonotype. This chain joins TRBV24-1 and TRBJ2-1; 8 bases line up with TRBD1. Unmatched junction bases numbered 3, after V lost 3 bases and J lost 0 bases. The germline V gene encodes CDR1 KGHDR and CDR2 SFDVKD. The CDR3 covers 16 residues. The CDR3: CATSDRQGASYNEQFF. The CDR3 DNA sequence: TGTGCCACCAGTGATAGGCAGGGGGCCTCCTACAATGAGCAGTTCTTC.

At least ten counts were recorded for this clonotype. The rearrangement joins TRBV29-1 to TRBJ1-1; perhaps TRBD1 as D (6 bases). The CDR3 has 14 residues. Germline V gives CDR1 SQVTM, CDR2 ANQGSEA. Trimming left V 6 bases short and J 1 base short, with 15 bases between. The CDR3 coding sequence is TGCAGCGTGCGCCTCCGGACAGAGAACACTGAAGCTTTCTTT. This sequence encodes CSVRLRTENTEAFF.

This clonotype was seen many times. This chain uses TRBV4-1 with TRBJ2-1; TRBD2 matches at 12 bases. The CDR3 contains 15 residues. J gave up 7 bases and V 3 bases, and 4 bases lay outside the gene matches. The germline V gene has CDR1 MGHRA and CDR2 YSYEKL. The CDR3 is CASSHLAGGYNEQFF. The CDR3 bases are TGCGCCAGCAGCCATCTAGCGGGAGGGTATAATGAGCAGTTCTTC.

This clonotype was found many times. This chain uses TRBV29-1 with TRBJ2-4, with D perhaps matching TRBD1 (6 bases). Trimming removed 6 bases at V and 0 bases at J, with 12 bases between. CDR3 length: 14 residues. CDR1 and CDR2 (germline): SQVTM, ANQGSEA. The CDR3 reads CSVYGQLAKNIQYF. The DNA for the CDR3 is TGCAGCGTCTACGGACAGTTAGCCAAAAACATTCAGTACTTC. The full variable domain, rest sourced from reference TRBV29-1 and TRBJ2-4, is SAVISQKPSRDICQRGTSLTIQCQVDSQVTMMFWYRQQPGQSLTLIATANQGSEATYESGFVIDKFPISRPNLTFSTLTVSNMSPEDSSIYLCSVYGQLAKNIQYFGAGTRLSVL.

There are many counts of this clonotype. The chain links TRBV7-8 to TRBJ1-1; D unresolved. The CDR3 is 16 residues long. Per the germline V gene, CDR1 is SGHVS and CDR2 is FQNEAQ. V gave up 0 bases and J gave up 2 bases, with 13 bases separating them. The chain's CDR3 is CASSLAVSGRNTEAFF. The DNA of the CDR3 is TGTGCCAGCAGCTTAGCGGTTTCGGGAAGAAACACTGAAGCTTTCTTT. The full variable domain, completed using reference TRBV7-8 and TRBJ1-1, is GAGVSQSPRYKVAKRGQDVALRCDPISGHVSLFWYQQALGQGPEFLTYFQNEAQLDKSGLPSDRFFAERPEGSVSTLKIQRTQQEDSAVYLCASSLAVSGRNTEAFFGQGTRLTVV.

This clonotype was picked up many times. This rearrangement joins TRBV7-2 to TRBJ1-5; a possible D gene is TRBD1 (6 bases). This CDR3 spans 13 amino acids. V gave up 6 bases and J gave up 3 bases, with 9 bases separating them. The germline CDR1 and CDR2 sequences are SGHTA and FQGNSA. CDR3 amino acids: CASRTGNNQPQHF. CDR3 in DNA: TGTGCCAGCAGGACAGGAAACAATCAGCCCCAGCATTTT.

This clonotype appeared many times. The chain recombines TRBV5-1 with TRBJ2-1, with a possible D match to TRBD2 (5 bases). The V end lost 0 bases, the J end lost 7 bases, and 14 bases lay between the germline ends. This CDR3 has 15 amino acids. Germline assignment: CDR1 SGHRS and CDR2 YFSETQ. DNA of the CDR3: TGCGCCAGCAGCTTGGTAAGGGAGTTAGGGAATGAGCAGTTCTTC. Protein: CASSLVRELGNEQFF.

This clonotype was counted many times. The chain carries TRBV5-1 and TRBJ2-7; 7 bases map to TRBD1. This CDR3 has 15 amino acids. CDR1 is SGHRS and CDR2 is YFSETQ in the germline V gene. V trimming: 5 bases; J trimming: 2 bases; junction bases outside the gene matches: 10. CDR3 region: CASSQRGRGAYEQYF. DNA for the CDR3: TGCGCCAGCAGTCAAAGGGGGCGAGGAGCCTACGAGCAGTACTTC.

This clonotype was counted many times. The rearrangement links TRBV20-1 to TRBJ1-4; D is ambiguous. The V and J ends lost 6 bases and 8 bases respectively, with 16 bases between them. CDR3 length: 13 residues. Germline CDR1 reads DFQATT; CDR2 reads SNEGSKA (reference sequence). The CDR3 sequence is CSAPVRLGEKLFF. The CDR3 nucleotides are TGCAGTGCCCCCGTTCGCCTCGGGGAAAAACTGTTTTTT.

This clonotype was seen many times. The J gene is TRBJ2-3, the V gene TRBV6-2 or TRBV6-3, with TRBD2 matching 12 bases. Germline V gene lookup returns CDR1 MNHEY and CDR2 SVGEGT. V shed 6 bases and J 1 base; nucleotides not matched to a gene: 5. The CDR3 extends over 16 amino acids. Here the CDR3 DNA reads TGTGCCAGCAGACACCGACTAGCGGGGGGCACAGATACGCAGTATTTT. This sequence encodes CASRHRLAGGTDTQYF.

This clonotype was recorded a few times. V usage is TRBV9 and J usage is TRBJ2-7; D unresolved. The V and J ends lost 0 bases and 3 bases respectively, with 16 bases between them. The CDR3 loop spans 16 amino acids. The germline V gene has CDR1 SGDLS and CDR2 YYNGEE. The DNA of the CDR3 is TGTGCCAGCAGCGTAGGCCCAGGTCCAGAGAGCTACGAGCAGTACTTC. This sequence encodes CASSVGPGPESYEQYF.

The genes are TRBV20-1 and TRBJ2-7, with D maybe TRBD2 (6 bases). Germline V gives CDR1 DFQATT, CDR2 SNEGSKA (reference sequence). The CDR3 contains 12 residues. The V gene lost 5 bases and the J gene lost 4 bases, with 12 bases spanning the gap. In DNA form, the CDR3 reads TGCAGTGCTGTCACTAGCCCGTACGAGCAGTACTTC. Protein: CSAVTSPYEQYF.

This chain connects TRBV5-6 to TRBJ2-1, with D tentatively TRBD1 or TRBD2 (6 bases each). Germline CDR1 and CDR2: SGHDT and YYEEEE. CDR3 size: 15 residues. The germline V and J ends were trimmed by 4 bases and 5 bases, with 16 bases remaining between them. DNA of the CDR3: TGTGCCAGCAGCCGAGGAAGGGGGGCAAACAATGAGCAGTTCTTC. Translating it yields CASSRGRGANNEQFF.

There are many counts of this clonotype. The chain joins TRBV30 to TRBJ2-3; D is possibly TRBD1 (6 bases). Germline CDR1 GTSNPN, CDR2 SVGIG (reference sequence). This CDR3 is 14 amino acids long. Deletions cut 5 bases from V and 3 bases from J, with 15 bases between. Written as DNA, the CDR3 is TGTGCCTGGCACAGGGATGGCGGAACAGATACGCAGTATTTT. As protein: CAWHRDGGTDTQYF.

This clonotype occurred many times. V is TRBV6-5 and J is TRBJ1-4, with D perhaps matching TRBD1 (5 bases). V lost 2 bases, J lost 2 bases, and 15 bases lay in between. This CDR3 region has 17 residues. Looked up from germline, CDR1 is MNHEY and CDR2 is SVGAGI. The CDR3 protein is CASSYDYGGSTNEKLFF. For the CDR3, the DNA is TGTGCCAGCAGTTACGACTATGGGGGATCGACTAATGAAAAACTGTTTTTT.

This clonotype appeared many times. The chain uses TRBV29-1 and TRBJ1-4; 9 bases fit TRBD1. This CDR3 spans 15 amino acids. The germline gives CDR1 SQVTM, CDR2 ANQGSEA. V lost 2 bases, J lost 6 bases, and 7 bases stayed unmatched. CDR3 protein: CSVELQGAEYEKLFF. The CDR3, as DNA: TGCAGCGTTGAATTACAGGGGGCTGAGTATGAAAAACTGTTTTTT.

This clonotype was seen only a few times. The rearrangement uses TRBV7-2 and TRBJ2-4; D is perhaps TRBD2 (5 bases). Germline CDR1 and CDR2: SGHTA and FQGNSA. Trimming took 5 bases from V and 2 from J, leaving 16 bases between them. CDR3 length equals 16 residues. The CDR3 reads CASSLPGSETKNIQYF. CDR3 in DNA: TGTGCCAGCAGCCTCCCGGGGAGCGAGACCAAAAACATTCAGTACTTC.

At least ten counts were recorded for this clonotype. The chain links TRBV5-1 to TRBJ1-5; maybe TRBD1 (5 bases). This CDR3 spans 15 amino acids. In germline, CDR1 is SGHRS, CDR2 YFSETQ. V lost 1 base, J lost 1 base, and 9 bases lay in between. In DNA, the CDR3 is TGCGCCAGCAGCTTGACAGGAAACAGCAATCAGCCCCAGCATTTT. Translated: CASSLTGNSNQPQHF.

CDR3 sequence reads: CASSLGTPRGIGEQFF. The CDR3 nucleotides read TGTGCCAGCAGCCTAGGGACCCCAAGAGGGATCGGTGAGCAGTTCTTC. The chain couples TRBV5-6 to TRBJ2-1, with D perhaps assigned TRBD1 or TRBD2 (5 bases each). In germline, CDR1 is SGHDT, CDR2 YYEEEE. The CDR3 length is 16 residues. The V end lost 4 bases, the J end lost 9 bases, and 23 bases lay between the germline ends.

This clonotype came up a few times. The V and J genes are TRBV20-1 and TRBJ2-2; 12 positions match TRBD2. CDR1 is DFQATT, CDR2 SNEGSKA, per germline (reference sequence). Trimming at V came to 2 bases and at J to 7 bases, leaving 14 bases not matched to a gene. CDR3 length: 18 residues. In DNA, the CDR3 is TGCAGTGCTAGATATGTCCTAGCGGGGGGGTCCCTGGACGGGGAGCTGTTTTTT. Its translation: CSARYVLAGGSLDGELFF.

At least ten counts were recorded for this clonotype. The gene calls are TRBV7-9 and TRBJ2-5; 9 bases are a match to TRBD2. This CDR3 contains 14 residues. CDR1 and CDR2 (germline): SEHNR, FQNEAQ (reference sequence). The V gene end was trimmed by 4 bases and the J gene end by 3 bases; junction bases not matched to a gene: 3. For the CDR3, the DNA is TGTGCCAGCAGCTCTAGCGGGGTTGAAGAGACCCAGTACTTC. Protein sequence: CASSSSGVEETQYF.